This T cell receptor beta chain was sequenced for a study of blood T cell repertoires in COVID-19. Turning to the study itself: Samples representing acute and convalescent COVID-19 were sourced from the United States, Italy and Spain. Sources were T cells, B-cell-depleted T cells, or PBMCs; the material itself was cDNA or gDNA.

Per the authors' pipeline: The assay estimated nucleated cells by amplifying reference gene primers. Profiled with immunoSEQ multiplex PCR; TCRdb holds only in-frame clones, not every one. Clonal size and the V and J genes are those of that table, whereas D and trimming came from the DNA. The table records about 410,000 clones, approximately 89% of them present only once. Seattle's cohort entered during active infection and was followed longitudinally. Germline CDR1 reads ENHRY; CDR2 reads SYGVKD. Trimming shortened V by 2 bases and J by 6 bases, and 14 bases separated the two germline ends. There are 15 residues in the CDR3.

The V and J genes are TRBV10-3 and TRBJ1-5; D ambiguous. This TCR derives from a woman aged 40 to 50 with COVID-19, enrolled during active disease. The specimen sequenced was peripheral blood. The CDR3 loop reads CAISESEIFSQPQHF. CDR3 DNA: TGTGCCATCAGTGAGAGCGAAATCTTCAGTCAGCCCCAGCATTTT.